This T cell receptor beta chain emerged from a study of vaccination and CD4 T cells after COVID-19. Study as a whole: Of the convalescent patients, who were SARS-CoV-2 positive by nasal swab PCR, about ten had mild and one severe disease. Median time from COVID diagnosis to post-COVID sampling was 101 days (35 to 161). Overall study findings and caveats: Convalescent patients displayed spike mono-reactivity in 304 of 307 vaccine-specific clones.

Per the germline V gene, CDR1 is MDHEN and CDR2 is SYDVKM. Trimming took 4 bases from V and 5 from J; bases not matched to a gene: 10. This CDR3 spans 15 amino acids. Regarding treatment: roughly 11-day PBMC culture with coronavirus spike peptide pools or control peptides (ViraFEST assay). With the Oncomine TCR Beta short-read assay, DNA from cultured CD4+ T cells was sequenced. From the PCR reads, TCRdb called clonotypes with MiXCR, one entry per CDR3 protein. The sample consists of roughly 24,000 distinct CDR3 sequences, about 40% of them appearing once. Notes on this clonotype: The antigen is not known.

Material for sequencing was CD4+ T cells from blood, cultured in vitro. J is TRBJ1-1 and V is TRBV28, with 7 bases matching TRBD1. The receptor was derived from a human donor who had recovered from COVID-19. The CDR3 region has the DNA TGTGCCAGCAGTTCATACAGGGGCGGTGGTACTGAAGCTTTCTTT. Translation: CASSSYRGGGTEAFF.